This T cell receptor (beta chain) is drawn from a study of CD8 T cells in Susac syndrome. An input of roughly 0.5 to 1 ug of RNA was subjected to reverse transcription using random hexamers. TCRdb itself ran the immunoSEQ multiplex PCR reads through MiXCR, one entry per CDR3 protein. The profile shows under 150,000 distinct CDR3 sequences, about 95% of them singletons. The CDR3 is made up of 14 amino acids. V shed 3 bases and J shed 0 bases, with 11 bases lying between them. CDR1 is DFQATT and CDR2 is SNEGSKA in the germline V gene (reference sequence). The V call is TRBV20-1, the J call TRBJ1-2, with unresolved D. The sequence was collected from a human donor with Susac syndrome. Specimen: CD4+ T cells from PBMCs. DNA for the CDR3: TGCAGTGCTAGCGGGCGGAGATCTAACTATGGCTACACCTTC. Amino acid sequence: CSASGRRSNYGYTF.